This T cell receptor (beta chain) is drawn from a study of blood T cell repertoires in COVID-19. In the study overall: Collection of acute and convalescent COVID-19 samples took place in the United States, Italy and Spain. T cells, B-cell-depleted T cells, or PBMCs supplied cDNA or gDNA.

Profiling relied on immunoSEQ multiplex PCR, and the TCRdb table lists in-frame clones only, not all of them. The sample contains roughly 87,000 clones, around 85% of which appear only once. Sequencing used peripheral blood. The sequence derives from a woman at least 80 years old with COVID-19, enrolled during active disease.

This CDR3 is CASSLPGQGTDTQYF. As DNA, the CDR3 is TGTGCCAGCAGCCTACCGGGACAGGGCACAGATACGCAGTATTTT. The chain uses TRBV5-4 and TRBJ2-3, with 8 bases that match TRBD1. V dropped 4 bases and J dropped 1; count of bases not matched to a gene: 5. Germline V gene lookup returns CDR1 SGHNT and CDR2 YYREEE (reference sequence). The CDR3 runs to 15 residues.